The following is a T cell receptor beta chain sequence with its context. Based on clinical symptoms, serum thyroxine and TRAb, thyroid ultrasound and orbital computed tomography, diagnoses were reached. Fresh peripheral blood, more than 8 ml of it, supplied the PBMCs. RNA transcripts provided the source from which TCR beta CDR3 regions were amplified. In the first-round RT-PCR of the TCR CDR3, the HTBI primer set was used. From the multiplex PCR reads, TCRdb called clonotypes with MiXCR, one entry per CDR3 protein. Here the sample spans about 640,000 distinct CDR3 sequences, roughly 14% being singletons. Germline assignment: CDR1 SGDLS and CDR2 YYNGEE. V was pared by 0 bases and J by 5 bases, with 4 bases of the junction left unmatched. CDR3 length: 16 amino acids. The data are from a study of T cells in Graves' hyperthyroidism and ophthalmopathy.

The gene calls are TRBV9 and TRBJ2-1; 11 bases are a match to TRBD2. Sequencing was performed on blood. The source is a woman between 50 and 59 years old with Graves' ophthalmopathy. CDR3 sequence reads: CASSVVKTSGNNEQFF. The CDR3 nucleotides read TGTGCCAGCAGCGTAGTAAAGACTAGCGGGAACAATGAGCAGTTCTTC.